This T cell receptor beta chain derives from a study of identical twins. All donors were healthy Caucasians. This clonotype was counted a few times. Germline CDR1 and CDR2: SGHRS and YFSETQ. CDR3 length: 15 amino acids. V was cut by 0 bases and J by 4 bases, with 13 bases left in between. A single record per CDR3 protein comes from TCRdb applying MiXCR to the 5' RACE reads. The sample gives about 520,000 distinct CDR3 sequences, about 20% of which show up once; 0.91% is in the top ten. These data were also filed under a second study, of T cells expressing NK-cell markers. From that second work: In several experiments, sorting was confined to alpha-beta TCR T cells through use of an anti-gamma-delta TCR antibody. NKG2C+ dominant clonotype frequencies in six donors were about 1.0-8% of CD8+ T cells.

The sequenced sample consisted of CD4+ T cells sorted from blood. This rearrangement joins TRBV5-1 to TRBJ1-2; the D is unclear. This clonotype originated in a woman between 18 and 29 years old in good health. CDR3 bases: TGCGCCAGCAGCTTGGACACACAGCGTTCCTATGGCTACACCTTC. As protein: CASSLDTQRSYGYTF.